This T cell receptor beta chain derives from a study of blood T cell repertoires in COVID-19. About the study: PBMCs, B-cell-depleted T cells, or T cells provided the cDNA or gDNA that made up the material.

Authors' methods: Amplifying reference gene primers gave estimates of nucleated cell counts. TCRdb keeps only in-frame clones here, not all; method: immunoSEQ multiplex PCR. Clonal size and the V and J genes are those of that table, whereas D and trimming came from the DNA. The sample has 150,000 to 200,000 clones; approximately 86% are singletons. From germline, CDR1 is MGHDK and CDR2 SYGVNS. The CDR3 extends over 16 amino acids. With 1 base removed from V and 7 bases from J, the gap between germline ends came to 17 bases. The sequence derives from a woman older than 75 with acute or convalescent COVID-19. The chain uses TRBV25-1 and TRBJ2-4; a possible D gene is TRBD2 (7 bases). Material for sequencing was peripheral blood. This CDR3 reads CASSEWGAGARNIQYF. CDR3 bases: TGTGCCAGCAGTGAATGGGGCGCGGGGGCGAGGAACATTCAGTACTTC.